These 16 T cell receptor beta chains were sequenced from one sample in a study of T cell repertoires in cytomegalovirus infection. No antigens are known for them. TCRdb itself ran the reads through MiXCR, one entry per CDR3 protein. Counted here are approximately 1,000,000 distinct CDR3 sequences, roughly 30% occurring once; the ten biggest clones make up around 15%. The sequences come from cultured CD8+ T cells from PBMCs, collected from culture after CMV antigen stimulation. These receptors were taken from a human donor in good health (CMV status not recorded). Some clones in this sample may be carry-over from other donors' samples.

This chain uses TRBV7-2 with TRBJ1-2, with D unclear. CDR1 and CDR2 from the germline V gene are SGHTA and FQGNSA. V was trimmed by 5 bases and J by 8 bases, leaving 15 bases between them. There are 13 residues in the CDR3. The CDR3 sequence is CASSPTGPGGYTF. The CDR3 DNA follows: TGTGCCAGCAGCCCCACCGGACCCGGGGGCTACACCTTC.

This clonotype was found a few times. The chain employs TRBV10-3 and TRBJ2-2, with D possibly TRBD2 on 5 matching bases. This CDR3 comprises 15 residues. Looked up from germline, CDR1 is ENHRY and CDR2 is SYGVKD. The V end was cut by 11 bases, the J end by 0 bases, with 16 bases between. CDR3 sequence reads: CASGDSGPNTGELFF. The DNA of the CDR3 is TGTGCCTCCGGGGATTCCGGGCCGAACACCGGGGAGCTGTTTTTT.

This clonotype was recorded a few times. V is TRBV6-1 and J is TRBJ2-7, with 8 nucleotides matching TRBD1. This CDR3 is built from 13 residues. Germline V gives CDR1 MNHNS, CDR2 SASEGT. The trim removed 7 bases at V and 0 bases at J, leaving 2 bases unmatched. The CDR3 loop is CASTGQDSYEQYF. Written as DNA, the CDR3 is TGTGCCAGCACGGGACAGGACTCCTACGAGCAGTACTTC.

This clonotype has at least ten counts. The V and J genes are TRBV4-3 and TRBJ1-1; tentatively, D is TRBD1 (5 bases). Germline CDR1 LGHNA, CDR2 YSLEER. This CDR3 has 13 amino acids. V gave up 0 bases and J gave up 5 bases, with 7 bases separating them. The CDR3 sequence: CASSQDGGTEAFF. The CDR3 DNA follows: TGCGCCAGCAGCCAAGATGGGGGAACTGAAGCTTTCTTT.

The CDR3: CASSPSGQGIENGYTF. The CDR3 nucleotides read TGTGCCAGCAGTCCCTCGGGACAGGGGATAGAGAATGGCTACACCTTC. The J gene is TRBJ1-2, the V gene TRBV6-1, with TRBD1 matching 10 bases. The CDR3 has 16 amino acids. Losses at the gene ends were 5 bases for V and 6 bases for J; bases not matched to a gene: 12. The germline V gene encodes CDR1 MNHNS and CDR2 SASEGT.

This clonotype was observed a handful of times. The V gene is TRBV13, the J gene TRBJ1-3; D remains ambiguous. Deletions cut 2 bases from V and 7 bases from J, with 9 bases between. Germline loops: CDR1 PRHDT, CDR2 FYEKMQ (reference sequence). The CDR3 is 13 amino acids. This CDR3 reads CASSLRADNTIYF. CDR3 nucleotide sequence: TGTGCCAGCAGCTTAAGGGCAGACAACACCATATATTTT. Drawing the rest from reference TRBV13 and TRBJ1-3, the complete variable domain is AAGVIQSPRHLIKEKRETATLKCYPIPRHDTVYWYQQGPGQDPQFLISFYEKMQSDKGSIPDRFSAQQFSDYHSELNMSSLELGDSALYFCASSLRADNTIYFGEGSWLTVV.

The genes are TRBV12-3 or TRBV12-4 and TRBJ1-1; the match to TRBD1 covers 8 bases. Trimming cost V 0 bases and J 0 bases; bases outside gene matches: 9. The CDR3 contains 18 residues. CDR3 loop: CASSLASTGGRMNTEAFF. CDR3 DNA sequence: TGTGCCAGCAGTTTAGCGTCAACAGGGGGTAGAATGAACACTGAAGCTTTCTTT.

This clonotype was counted only a few times. The chain has TRBV19 and TRBJ2-2; TRBD1 is a possible D gene (5 bases). Germline V gene lookup returns CDR1 LNHDA and CDR2 SQIVND (reference sequence). The CDR3 covers 15 residues. V lost 5 bases and J 2 bases, leaving 12 bases between the germline ends. The CDR3 nucleotides read TGTGCCAGTAGTTCCCTGGGGCACAACACCGGGGAGCTGTTTTTT. Translated: CASSSLGHNTGELFF.

Regarding this clonotype: One end of the junction is discordant with germline, which a read error may explain. The genes are TRBV11-1 and TRBJ2-2; 13 bases agree with TRBD2. Germline V gene sequence: CDR1 SGHAT, CDR2 FQDESV (reference sequence). CDR3 size: 18 residues. CDR3 sequence (DNA): TGTGCCAGCTGCTACGGACTAGCGGGGGAGGTGAACACCGGGGGGCTGTTTTTT. Translation: CASCYGLAGEVNTGGLFF. The variable domain in full, with the rest retrieved from reference TRBV11-1 and TRBJ2-2, is EAEVAQSPRYKITEKSQAVAFWCDPISGHATLYWYRQILGQGPELLVQFQDESVVDDSQLPKDRFSAERLKGVDSTLKIQPAELGDSAMYLCASCYGLAGEVNTGGLFFGEGSRLTVL.

The gene calls are TRBV27 and TRBJ1-6, with 7 bases identical to TRBD1. J lost 5 bases, V lost 7 bases, and 8 bases had no gene match. The CDR3 spans 15 residues. Per germline, CDR1 MNHEY and CDR2 SMNVEV (reference sequence). CDR3 DNA sequence: TGTGCCAGCACCACACGACAGGGCCATAATTCACCCCTCCACTTT. Its protein product is CASTTRQGHNSPLHF.

The rearrangement uses TRBV7-9 and TRBJ2-4; D uncertain. The V gene lost 2 bases and the J gene lost 5 bases, with 13 bases spanning the gap. The germline V gene encodes CDR1 SEHNR and CDR2 FQNEAQ (reference sequence). The CDR3 extends over 15 amino acids. The CDR3 here is CASSLLSEDENIQYF. For the CDR3, the DNA is TGTGCCAGCAGCTTACTTTCAGAGGATGAAAACATTCAGTACTTC.

The V and J genes are TRBV12-3 or TRBV12-4 and TRBJ1-1; 8 bases agree with TRBD1. Trimming at V came to 10 bases and at J to 5 bases, leaving 12 bases not matched to a gene. The CDR3 totals 14 residues. This chain's CDR3 is CANSPDRVGTEAFF. In DNA, the CDR3 is TGTGCCAACAGCCCGGACAGGGTGGGGACTGAAGCTTTCTTT.

V gene TRBV11-2 combines with J gene TRBJ1-5; the D is unclear. There are 15 residues in the CDR3. From germline, CDR1 is SGHAT and CDR2 FQNNGV. V was cut by 5 bases and J by 0 bases, with 11 bases left in between. The CDR3 is CASSPTDYSNQPQHF. In DNA form, the CDR3 reads TGTGCCAGCAGCCCGACGGATTATAGCAATCAGCCCCAGCATTTT.

The chain joins TRBV27 to TRBJ1-4; unclear D gene. The V end lost 2 bases, the J end lost 0 bases, and 10 bases lay between the germline ends. Germline V gene sequence: CDR1 MNHEY, CDR2 SMNVEV (reference sequence). The CDR3 totals 16 residues. The CDR3 region is CASSLNVRTTNEKLFF. CDR3 nucleotides: TGTGCCAGCAGTTTAAACGTCAGAACAACTAATGAAAAACTGTTTTTT.

The chain joins TRBV27 to TRBJ1-5, with no clear D. The CDR3 length is 13 residues. Trimming cost V 4 bases and J 0 bases, with 4 bases left between them. From germline, CDR1 is MNHEY and CDR2 SMNVEV (reference sequence). CDR3 sequence: CASSSHSNQPQHF. The CDR3 region has the DNA TGTGCCAGCAGTTCACATAGCAATCAGCCCCAGCATTTT.

V and J are TRBV19 and TRBJ2-3, with 15 positions matching TRBD2. The CDR3 length is 18 residues. The trim removed 5 bases at V and 1 base at J, leaving 7 bases unmatched. The germline V gene has CDR1 LNHDA and CDR2 SQIVND (reference sequence). CDR3 DNA: TGTGCCAGTAGTGCGGGACTAGCGGGGGGTATAGGCACAGATACGCAGTATTTT. Protein sequence: CASSAGLAGGIGTDTQYF.